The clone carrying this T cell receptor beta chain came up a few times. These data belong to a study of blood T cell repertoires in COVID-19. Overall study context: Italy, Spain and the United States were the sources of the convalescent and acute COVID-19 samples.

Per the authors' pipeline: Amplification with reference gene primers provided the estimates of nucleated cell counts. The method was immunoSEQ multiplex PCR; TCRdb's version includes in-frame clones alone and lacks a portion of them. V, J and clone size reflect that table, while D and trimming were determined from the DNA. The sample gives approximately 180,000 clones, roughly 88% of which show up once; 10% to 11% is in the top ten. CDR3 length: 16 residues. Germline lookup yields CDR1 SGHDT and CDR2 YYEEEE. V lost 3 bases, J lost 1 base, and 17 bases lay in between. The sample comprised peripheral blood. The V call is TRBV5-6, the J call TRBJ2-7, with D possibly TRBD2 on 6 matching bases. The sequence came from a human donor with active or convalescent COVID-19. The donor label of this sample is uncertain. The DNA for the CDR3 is TGTGCCAGCAGCTCGGAGAGGCGGGAAATGTCCTACGAGCAGTACTTC. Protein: CASSSERREMSYEQYF.